This note documents a single TCR beta chain sequence. Its antigen is unidentified. Germline V gene sequence: CDR1 MNHNS, CDR2 SASEGT. The germline V and J ends were trimmed by 2 bases and 7 bases, with 9 bases remaining between them. This CDR3 is 13 amino acids long. Noted time point: cycle 4 day 1 (C4D1), after more than five weeks of nivolumab. No patient escaped relapse after autologous stem cell transplantation, and brentuximab vedotin exposure varied. Complete response, partial response or progressive disease made up the best responses. Method: immunoSEQ multiplex PCR; TCRdb's copy keeps in-frame clones and lacks some. The profile shows tens of thousands of clones, about 90% of them singletons. The sample is drawn from a study of PD-1 blockade in classical Hodgkin lymphoma. Across the whole study: Patients were administered nivolumab (3 mg/kg intravenously) every 2 weeks. Findings of the study overall: Differences between repertoires have undefined causes, possibly disease activity or prior therapy. Patients with a complete response exhibited baseline diversity comparable to newly diagnosed patients.

The specimen comprised peripheral blood mononuclear cells (PBMCs), sampled before the fourth cycle of nivolumab. The receptor's source is a human donor with classical Hodgkin lymphoma. The chain carries TRBV6-1 and TRBJ2-1; D is perhaps TRBD1 (5 bases). The CDR3 loop reads CASSETGGNEQFF. As DNA, the CDR3 is TGTGCCAGCAGTGAAACAGGTGGGAATGAGCAGTTCTTC.